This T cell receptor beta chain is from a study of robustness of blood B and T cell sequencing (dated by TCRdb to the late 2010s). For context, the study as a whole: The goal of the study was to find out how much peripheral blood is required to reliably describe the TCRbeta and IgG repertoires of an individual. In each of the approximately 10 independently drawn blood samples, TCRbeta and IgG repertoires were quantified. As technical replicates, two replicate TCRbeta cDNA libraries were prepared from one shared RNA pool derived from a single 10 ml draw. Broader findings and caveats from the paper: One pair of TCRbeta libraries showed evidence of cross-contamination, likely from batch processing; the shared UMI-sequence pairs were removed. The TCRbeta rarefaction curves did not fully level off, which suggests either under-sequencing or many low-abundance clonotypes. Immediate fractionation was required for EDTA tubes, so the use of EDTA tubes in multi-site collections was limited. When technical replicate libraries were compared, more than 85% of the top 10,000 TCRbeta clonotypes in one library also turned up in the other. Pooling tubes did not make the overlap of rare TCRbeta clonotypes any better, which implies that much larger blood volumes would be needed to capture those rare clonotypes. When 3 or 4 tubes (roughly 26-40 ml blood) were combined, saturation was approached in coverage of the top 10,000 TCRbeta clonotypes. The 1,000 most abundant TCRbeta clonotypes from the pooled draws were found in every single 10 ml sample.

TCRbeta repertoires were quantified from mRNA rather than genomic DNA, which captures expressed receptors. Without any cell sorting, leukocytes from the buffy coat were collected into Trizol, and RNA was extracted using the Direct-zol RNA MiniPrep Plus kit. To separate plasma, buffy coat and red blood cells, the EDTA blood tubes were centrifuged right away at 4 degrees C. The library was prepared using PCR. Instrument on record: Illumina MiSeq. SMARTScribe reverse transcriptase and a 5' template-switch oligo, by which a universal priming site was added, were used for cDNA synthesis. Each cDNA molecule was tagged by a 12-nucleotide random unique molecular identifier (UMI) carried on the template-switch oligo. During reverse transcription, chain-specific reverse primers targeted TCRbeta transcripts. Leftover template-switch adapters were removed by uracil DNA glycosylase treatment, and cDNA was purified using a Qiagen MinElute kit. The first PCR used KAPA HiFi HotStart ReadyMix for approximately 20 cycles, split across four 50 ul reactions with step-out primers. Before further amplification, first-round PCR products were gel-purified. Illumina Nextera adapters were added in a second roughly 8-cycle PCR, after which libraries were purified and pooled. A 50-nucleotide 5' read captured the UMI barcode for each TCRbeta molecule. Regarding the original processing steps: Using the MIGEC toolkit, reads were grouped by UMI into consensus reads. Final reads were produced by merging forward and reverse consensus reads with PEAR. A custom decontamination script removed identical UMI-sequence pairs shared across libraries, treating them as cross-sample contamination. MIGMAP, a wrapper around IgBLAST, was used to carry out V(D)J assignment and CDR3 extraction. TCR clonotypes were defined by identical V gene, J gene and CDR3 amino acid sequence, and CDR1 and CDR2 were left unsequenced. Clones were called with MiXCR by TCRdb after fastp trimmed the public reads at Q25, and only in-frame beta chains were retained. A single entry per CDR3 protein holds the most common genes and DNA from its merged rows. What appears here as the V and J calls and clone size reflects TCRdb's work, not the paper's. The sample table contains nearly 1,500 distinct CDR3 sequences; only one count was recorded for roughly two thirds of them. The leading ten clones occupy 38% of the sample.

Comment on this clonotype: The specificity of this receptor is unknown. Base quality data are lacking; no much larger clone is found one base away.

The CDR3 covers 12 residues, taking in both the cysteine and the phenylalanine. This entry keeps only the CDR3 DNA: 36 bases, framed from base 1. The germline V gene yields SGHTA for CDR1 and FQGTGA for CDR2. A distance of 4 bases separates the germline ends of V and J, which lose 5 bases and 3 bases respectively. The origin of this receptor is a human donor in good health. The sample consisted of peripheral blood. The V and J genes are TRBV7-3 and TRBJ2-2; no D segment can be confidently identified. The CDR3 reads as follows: CASSPDTGELFF. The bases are TGTGCCAGCAGCCCGGACACCGGGGAGCTGTTTTTT.